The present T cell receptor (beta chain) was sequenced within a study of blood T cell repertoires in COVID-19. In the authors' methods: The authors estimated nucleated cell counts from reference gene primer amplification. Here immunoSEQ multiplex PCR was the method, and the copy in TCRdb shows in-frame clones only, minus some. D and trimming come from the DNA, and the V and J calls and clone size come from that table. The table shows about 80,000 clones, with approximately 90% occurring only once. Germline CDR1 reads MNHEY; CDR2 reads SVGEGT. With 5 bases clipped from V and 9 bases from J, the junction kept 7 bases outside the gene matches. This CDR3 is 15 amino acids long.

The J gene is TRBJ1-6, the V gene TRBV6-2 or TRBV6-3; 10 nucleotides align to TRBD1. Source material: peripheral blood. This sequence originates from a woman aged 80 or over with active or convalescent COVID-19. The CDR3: CASSQQGTGVSPLHF. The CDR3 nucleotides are TGTGCCAGCAGTCAGCAGGGGACAGGGGTTTCACCCCTCCACTTT.